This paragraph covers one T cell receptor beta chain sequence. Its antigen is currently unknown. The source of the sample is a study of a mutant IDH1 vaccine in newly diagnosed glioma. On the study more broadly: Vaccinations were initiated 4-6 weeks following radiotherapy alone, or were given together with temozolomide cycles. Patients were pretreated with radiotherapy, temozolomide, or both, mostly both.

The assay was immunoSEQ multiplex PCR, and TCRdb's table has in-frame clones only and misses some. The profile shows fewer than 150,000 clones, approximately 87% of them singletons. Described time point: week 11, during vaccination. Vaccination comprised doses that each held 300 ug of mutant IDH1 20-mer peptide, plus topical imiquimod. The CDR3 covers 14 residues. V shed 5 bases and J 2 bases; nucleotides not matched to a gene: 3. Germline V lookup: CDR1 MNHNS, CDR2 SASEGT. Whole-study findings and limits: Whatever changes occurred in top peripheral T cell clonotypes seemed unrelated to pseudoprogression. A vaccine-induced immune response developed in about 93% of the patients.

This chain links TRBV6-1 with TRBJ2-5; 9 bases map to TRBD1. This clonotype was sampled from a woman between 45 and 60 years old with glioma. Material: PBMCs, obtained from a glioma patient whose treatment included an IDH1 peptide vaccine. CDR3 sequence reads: CASSSTGGQETQYF. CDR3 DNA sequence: TGTGCCAGCAGTTCGACAGGGGGTCAAGAGACCCAGTACTTC.